Below are 28 T cell receptor beta chains sequenced from a single sample in a study of T cell repertoires in cytomegalovirus infection. Which antigens these TCRs recognize remains unknown. One entry per CDR3 protein, called by TCRdb with MiXCR from the reads. The data contain fewer than 350,000 distinct CDR3 sequences, around 29% of them singletons. Source: cultured PBMCs, taken from culture after CMV antigen stimulation. These receptors originate from a human donor in good health (CMV status not recorded). Some clones in this sample may be carry-over from other donors' samples.

This clonotype was counted once. This chain uses TRBV19 with TRBJ1-1; 7 bases fit TRBD1. V trimming: 5 bases; J trimming: 7 bases; junction bases outside the gene matches: 7. The CDR3 spans 13 residues. Germline values: CDR1 LNHDA, CDR2 SQIVND (reference sequence). The CDR3 loop is CASSPQQGVEAFF. The CDR3 nucleotides read TGTGCCAGTAGTCCCCAGCAGGGGGTTGAAGCTTTCTTT.

The chain recombines TRBV3-1 with TRBJ2-6; no clear D gene. Germline V lookup: CDR1 LGHDT, CDR2 YNNKEL (reference sequence). The CDR3 length is 11 residues. The V end lost 1 base, the J end lost 13 bases, and 5 bases lay between the germline ends. CDR3 in amino acids: CASSQAGVLTF. CDR3 coding DNA: TGTGCCAGCAGCCAAGCCGGGGTCCTGACTTTC.

This clonotype was recorded once. This sequence joins TRBV2 and TRBJ2-7; 10 positions agree with TRBD1. There are 14 residues in the CDR3. V shed 5 bases, J shed 7 bases, and the junction held 8 bases outside the gene matches. From germline, CDR1 is SNHLY and CDR2 FYNNEI. In nucleotides, the CDR3 is TGTGCCAGCAGTAAAGGGACAGGGGTATGGGAGCAGTACTTC. Protein sequence: CASSKGTGVWEQYF.

This chain uses TRBV6-6 with TRBJ2-5; TRBD1 or TRBD2 may be the D gene (5 bases each). The ends were cut back, 7 bases at V and 5 bases at J, with 8 bases in the middle. Germline V gene lookup returns CDR1 MNHNY and CDR2 SVGAGI (reference sequence). CDR3 length: 11 amino acids. Written as DNA, the CDR3 is TGTGCCAGCAAGAGGGGCGAGACCCAGTACTTC. Protein product: CASKRGETQYF.

The chain combines TRBV5-1 with TRBJ1-1; the D is unclear. CDR3 length: 15 residues. V was cut by 4 bases and J by 2 bases, with 15 bases left in between. Germline-derived CDR1 and CDR2 are SGHRS and YFSETQ. The CDR3 DNA reads as TGCGCCAGCAGCAGGTGGAAGCCAGAAAACACTGAAGCTTTCTTT. Translated, it gives CASSRWKPENTEAFF.

This clonotype has ten or more counts. The genes are TRBV7-2 and TRBJ1-2; D may be TRBD1 (5 bases). This CDR3 contains 15 residues. Trimming left V 2 bases short and J 7 bases short, with 17 bases between. The germline gives CDR1 SGHTA, CDR2 FQGNSA. The chain's CDR3 is CASSLHKGAEGGYTF. The CDR3 coding sequence is TGTGCCAGCAGCTTACACAAAGGGGCGGAGGGTGGCTACACCTTC.

This clonotype was recorded many times. The gene calls are TRBV7-2 and TRBJ2-7; TRBD1 aligns across 7 bases. Unmatched junction bases numbered 3, after V lost 1 base and J lost 3 bases. The germline V gene has CDR1 SGHTA and CDR2 FQGNSA. CDR3 length: 14 residues. CDR3 in DNA: TGTGCCAGCAGCTTAGGAGGGGGCTTCTACGAGCAGTACTTC. Its translation: CASSLGGGFYEQYF.

The rearrangement links TRBV7-8 to TRBJ1-1, with D tentatively TRBD1 (6 bases). Between the trimmed V and J ends, which lost 5 bases and 5 bases, there was a span of 24 bases. The germline CDR1 and CDR2 sequences are SGHVS and FQNEAQ. The CDR3 consists of 17 residues. The CDR3 spells CASSHGFAGAPETEAFF. The DNA for the CDR3 is TGTGCCAGCAGCCATGGGTTCGCGGGGGCGCCGGAGACTGAAGCTTTCTTT.

The V call is TRBV7-4, the J call TRBJ2-1, with D possibly being TRBD1 (6 bases). V was clipped by 5 bases and J by 2 bases, with 16 bases between them. The CDR3 is 16 residues long. Germline CDR1 reads SGHVT; CDR2 reads SQSDAQ. CDR3 DNA: TGTGCCAGCAGCGCGGTGTGGGGGCACGCCTACAATGAGCAGTTCTTC. Encoded protein: CASSAVWGHAYNEQFF.

CDR3 nucleotide sequence: TGTGCCAGCAGATACCGGGAGAGTAGCTACGAGCAGTACTTC. Its protein product is CASRYRESSYEQYF. This chain uses TRBV11-1 with TRBJ2-7; a possible D gene is TRBD2 (6 bases). This CDR3 spans 14 amino acids. V gave up 6 bases and J gave up 3 bases, with 15 bases separating them. Germline CDR1 SGHAT, CDR2 FQDESV (reference sequence). Using reference TRBV11-1 and TRBJ2-7 for the parts outside the CDR3, the full variable domain is EAEVAQSPRYKITEKSQAVAFWCDPISGHATLYWYRQILGQGPELLVQFQDESVVDDSQLPKDRFSAERLKGVDSTLKIQPAELGDSAMYLCASRYRESSYEQYFGPGTRLTVT.

This clonotype was detected many times. The chain employs TRBV7-8 and TRBJ2-7, with 11 nucleotides matching TRBD1. This CDR3 is 20 amino acids long. Germline assignment: CDR1 SGHVS and CDR2 FQNEAQ. After removal of 1 base from V and 0 bases from J, the junction contained 14 bases not matched to a gene. The CDR3: CASSLGPGQGVAGVSYEQYF. CDR3 nucleotides: TGTGCCAGCAGCTTAGGGCCGGGACAGGGGGTAGCGGGGGTCTCCTACGAGCAGTACTTC.

The gene calls are TRBV28 and TRBJ1-5; D is unclear. CDR3 length: 14 residues. Trimming pared 6 bases from V and 3 bases from J, leaving 12 bases between. Germline CDR1 reads MDHEN; CDR2 reads SYDVKM. This chain's CDR3 is CASRNYMINQPQHF. CDR3 DNA: TGTGCCAGCAGGAACTACATGATCAATCAGCCCCAGCATTTT.

Comment on this clonotype: One end of the junction does not line up with germline, which may come from a read error. This chain joins TRBV20-1 and TRBJ1-1, with no clear D. CDR1 and CDR2 (germline): DFQATT, SNEGSKA (reference sequence). The CDR3 runs to 13 residues. CDR3 region: CSARPGPNTEAFF. The CDR3 region has the DNA TGCAGTGCTAGACCCGGCCCGAACACTGAAGCCTTCTTT.

The chain combines TRBV7-3 with TRBJ2-3, with D perhaps matching TRBD2 (6 bases). V dropped 5 bases and J dropped 2 bases, with 11 bases sitting between them. From germline, CDR1 is SGHTA and CDR2 FQGTGA. The CDR3 runs to 14 residues. CDR3 sequence reads: CASSRGSPTDTQYF. For the CDR3, the DNA is TGTGCCAGCAGCCGGGGGTCCCCCACAGATACGCAGTATTTT. The complete variable domain, with remaining parts taken from reference TRBV7-3 and TRBJ2-3, reads GAGVSQTPSNKVTEKGKYVELRCDPISGHTALYWYRQSLGQGPEFLIYFQGTGAADDSGLPNDRFFAVRPEGSVSTLKIQRTERGDSAVYLCASSRGSPTDTQYFGPGTRLTVL.

The J gene is TRBJ1-2, the V gene TRBV27; 8 bases fit TRBD1. The germline CDR1 and CDR2 sequences are MNHEY and SMNVEV (reference sequence). The junction had 6 bases not matched to a gene; V was cut back by 4 bases and J by 2 bases. This CDR3 has 15 amino acids. CDR3 DNA: TGTGCCAGCAGTTCCCTGACAGGGGTAAACTATGGCTACACCTTC. It translates to CASSSLTGVNYGYTF.

This clonotype was detected only a few times. The rearrangement links TRBV7-9 to TRBJ1-1; no reliable D call. The CDR3 is 12 residues long. In germline, CDR1 is SEHNR, CDR2 FQNEAQ (reference sequence). The V gene lost 3 bases and the J gene lost 5 bases, with 7 bases spanning the gap. As DNA, the CDR3 is TGTGCCAGCAGCTTGTGGAGAACTGAAGCTTTCTTT. The encoded protein is CASSLWRTEAFF.

This clonotype has ten or more counts. J is TRBJ2-6 and V is TRBV6-5; D is ambiguous. The length of the CDR3 is 16 residues. Trimming left V 5 bases short and J 0 bases short, with 11 bases between. Germline CDR1 is MNHEY and CDR2 is SVGAGI. CDR3 loop: CASSPVFSSGANVLTF. The CDR3 DNA sequence: TGTGCCAGCAGTCCAGTTTTTAGCTCTGGGGCCAACGTCCTGACTTTC.

The rearrangement links TRBV7-9 to TRBJ1-1, with TRBD1 as a possible D gene (5 bases). V gave up 5 bases and J gave up 4 bases, with 14 bases separating them. Germline CDR1 and CDR2: SEHNR and FQNEAQ (reference sequence). This CDR3 region has 14 residues. The CDR3 nucleotides are TGTGCCAGCAGCCTCGCCCACGGGGGCACTGAAGCTTTCTTT. It specifies CASSLAHGGTEAFF. The full variable domain, rest sourced from reference TRBV7-9 and TRBJ1-1, is DTGVSQNPRHKITKRGQNVTFRCDPISEHNRLYWYRQTLGQGPEFLTYFQNEAQLEKSRLLSDRFSAERPKGSFSTLEIQRTEQGDSAMYLCASSLAHGGTEAFFGQGTRLTVV.

A single count supports this clonotype. The rearrangement uses TRBV29-1 and TRBJ1-4, with D unresolved. The length of the CDR3 is 12 residues. Germline values: CDR1 SQVTM, CDR2 ANQGSEA. The ends were cut back, 5 bases at V and 1 base at J, with 5 bases in the middle. The CDR3 region is CSVRGTNEKLFF. CDR3 nucleotides: TGCAGCGTTCGGGGAACTAATGAAAAACTGTTTTTT.

The sample holds many counts of this clonotype. The V call is TRBV6-2 or TRBV6-3, the J call TRBJ2-1, with D possibly being TRBD1 (6 bases). Germline CDR1 reads MNHEY; CDR2 reads SVGEGT. Trimming removed 0 bases at V and 4 bases at J, with 7 bases between. CDR3 length: 14 residues. The CDR3 DNA reads TGTGCCAGCAGTTACTCGAGGGGGTACAATGAGCAGTTCTTC. Translating it yields CASSYSRGYNEQFF.

V usage is TRBV5-1 and J usage is TRBJ1-1; unclear D gene. Germline V lookup: CDR1 SGHRS, CDR2 YFSETQ. The CDR3 spans 16 residues. Trimming removed 0 bases from V and 7 bases from J, with 19 bases in between. The CDR3 nucleotides are TGCGCCAGCAGCTTGGCCGAGCAGTGGAGACCCTTTGAAGCTTTCTTT. Its translation: CASSLAEQWRPFEAFF.

A few counts support this clonotype. The CDR3 sequence: CATSRVTGVGEKLFF. The CDR3, as DNA: TGTGCCACCAGCCGGGTGACAGGGGTCGGAGAAAAACTGTTTTTT. The rearrangement uses TRBV15 and TRBJ1-4, with 8 bases identical to TRBD1. The J segment lost 8 bases and the V segment lost 5 bases, leaving 10 bases of the junction unmatched. The germline gives CDR1 LNHNV, CDR2 YYDKDF (reference sequence). There are 15 residues in the CDR3.

The rearrangement links TRBV6-2 or TRBV6-3 to TRBJ1-2, with 10 bases lining up with TRBD1. J was trimmed by 7 bases and V by 6 bases; bases with no gene match: 5. Germline lookup yields CDR1 MNHEY and CDR2 SVGEGT. The CDR3 has 13 residues. CDR3 amino acids: CASSQRDRGGYTF. The CDR3 nucleotides are TGTGCCAGCAGCCAAAGGGACAGGGGTGGCTACACCTTC.

The chain is built from TRBV25-1 and TRBJ1-2, with TRBD1 matching 12 bases. The CDR3 covers 14 residues. Trimming cost V 6 bases and J 8 bases; bases outside gene matches: 7. The germline V gene encodes CDR1 MGHDK and CDR2 SYGVNS. CDR3 protein: CASSDRDRGHGYTF. The DNA for the CDR3 is TGTGCCAGCAGCGACCGGGACAGGGGGCACGGCTACACCTTC.

This clonotype was seen more than once but under ten times. The gene calls are TRBV12-3 or TRBV12-4 and TRBJ1-4, with D possibly TRBD1 on 5 matching bases. The V end was cut by 7 bases, the J end by 3 bases, with 12 bases between. CDR3 length: 14 amino acids. This chain's CDR3 is CASTSGGANEKLFF. The CDR3 DNA is TGTGCCAGCACCTCCGGGGGGGCTAATGAAAAACTGTTTTTT.

This clonotype was counted a few times. V usage is TRBV5-1 and J usage is TRBJ1-3; a weak D match, TRBD1 (5 bases). Trimming stripped 6 bases from V and 4 bases from J, with 14 bases between. This CDR3 has 14 amino acids. CDR1 SGHRS and CDR2 YFSETQ come from the germline V gene. Here the CDR3 DNA reads TGCGCCAGCAACGTCGGGGGACGGGGAAACACCATATATTTT. Amino acids: CASNVGGRGNTIYF.

The genes are TRBV7-2 and TRBJ2-3, with a possible D match to TRBD2 (6 bases). The CDR3 covers 15 residues. Germline V gives CDR1 SGHTA, CDR2 FQGNSA. V lost 5 bases to trimming and J lost 0 bases, with 12 bases between them. This chain's CDR3 is CASSPEGTSTDTQYF. The CDR3 DNA reads TGTGCCAGCAGCCCCGAAGGGACTAGCACAGATACGCAGTATTTT.

This clonotype has just a few counts. The chain employs TRBV6-6 and TRBJ1-5, with D unclear. Trimming pared 5 bases from V and 4 bases from J, leaving 12 bases between. Germline lookup yields CDR1 MNHNY and CDR2 SVGAGI (reference sequence). The CDR3 runs 14 residues. The CDR3 coding sequence is TGTGCCAGCAGTACCCCCGGGCAAAATCAGCCCCAGCATTTT. It specifies CASSTPGQNQPQHF.